What follows are 14 T cell receptor beta chains derived from one specimen sequenced in a study of T cells in localized non-small cell lung cancer. The assay was immunoSEQ multiplex PCR, and TCRdb's table has in-frame clones only and misses some. The sample gives over a thousand clones, around a third of which show up once; approximately 15% is in the top ten. Sample: normal lung tissue next to the tumor, taken before any cancer treatment. These receptor sequences come from a woman aged 40 to 75 with stage I lung adenocarcinoma.

The gene calls are TRBV19 and TRBJ2-2, with D maybe TRBD2 (5 bases). The CDR3 spans 16 residues. V gave up 4 bases and J gave up 0 bases, with 12 bases separating them. CDR1 LNHDA and CDR2 SQIVND come from the germline V gene (reference sequence). CDR3 sequence (DNA): TGTGCCAGTAGTAGTGGGGTAGCGTCGAACACCGGGGAGCTGTTTTTT. Protein product: CASSSGVASNTGELFF.

This clone is classed as medium-sized. V is TRBV11-3 and J is TRBJ2-1; maybe TRBD2 (5 bases). Germline CDR1 SGHNT, CDR2 YENEEA. The CDR3 has 16 residues. V was trimmed by 5 bases and J by 5 bases, leaving 19 bases between them. The CDR3 sequence is CASSQERAGLDNEQFF. CDR3 nucleotide sequence: TGTGCCAGCAGCCAGGAAAGGGCGGGTTTAGACAATGAGCAGTTCTTC. Looking up the rest from reference TRBV11-3 and TRBJ2-1 gives the full variable domain: EAGVVQSPRYKIIEKKQPVAFWCNPISGHNTLYWYLQNLGQGPELLIRYENEEAVDDSQLPKDRFSAERLKGVDSTLKIQPAELGDSAVYLCASSQERAGLDNEQFFGPGTRLTVL.

J is TRBJ2-1 and V is TRBV6-8; 12 positions agree with TRBD2. CDR3 length: 14 amino acids. Unmatched junction bases numbered 6, after V lost 9 bases and J lost 6 bases. The germline gives CDR1 MNHGY, CDR2 SAAAGT. Here the CDR3 reads CASTLAGGPNEQFF. The CDR3 region has the DNA TGTGCCAGTACTCTAGCGGGGGGGCCCAATGAGCAGTTCTTC.

The gene calls are TRBV19 and TRBJ1-2; D is perhaps TRBD1 (5 bases). CDR3 length: 14 residues. The V and J ends lost 7 bases and 5 bases respectively, with 17 bases between them. From germline, CDR1 is LNHDA and CDR2 SQIVND (reference sequence). CDR3 DNA: TGTGCCAGTACCAACACTGGGGGAAGGTATGGCTACACCTTC. Residues: CASTNTGGRYGYTF.

This clone has just a few counts. The chain combines TRBV19 with TRBJ2-3; D possibly corresponds to TRBD1 (6 bases). The CDR3 spans 14 residues. V lost 4 bases, J lost 0 bases, and 8 bases lay in between. Germline V gene sequence: CDR1 LNHDA, CDR2 SQIVND (reference sequence). The CDR3 coding sequence is TGTGCCAGTAGTACTACAGGGAGCACAGATACGCAGTATTTT. This encodes CASSTTGSTDTQYF.

The chain has TRBV19 and TRBJ1-6; 7 bases are a match to TRBD1. V was pared by 1 base and J by 7 bases, with 4 bases of the junction left unmatched. This CDR3 comprises 15 residues. Germline V gene data show CDR1 as LNHDA and CDR2 as SQIVND (reference sequence). The CDR3 nucleotides are TGTGCCAGTAGTATAGTGGGACAGCTAAATTCACCCCTCCACTTT. It translates to CASSIVGQLNSPLHF.

About this clone: This specimen includes other DNA sequences encoding the same CDR3. The rearrangement links TRBV18 to TRBJ2-7, with 7 bases identical to TRBD1. V lost 2 bases to trimming and J lost 2 bases; unmatched junction nucleotides: 3. The length of the CDR3 is 14 residues. Germline values: CDR1 KGHSH, CDR2 LQKENI. The DNA of the CDR3 is TGTGCCAGCTCACCAACGACAGGGACCTACGAGCAGTACTTC. The encoded protein is CASSPTTGTYEQYF.

This clone is judged large (0.1 to 1%). The chain is built from TRBV11-3 and TRBJ2-1; 8 bases line up with TRBD2. Germline V gene data show CDR1 as SGHNT and CDR2 as YENEEA. The CDR3 covers 17 residues. The junction had 10 bases not matched to a gene; V was cut back by 5 bases and J by 1 base. DNA for the CDR3: TGTGCCAGCAGCCATTGGGGACTAGGGTCTTCCTACAATGAGCAGTTCTTC. Its translation is CASSHWGLGSSYNEQFF.

The V call is TRBV29-1, the J call TRBJ1-4; 7 positions agree with TRBD1. Germline V lookup: CDR1 SQVTM, CDR2 ANQGSEA. The CDR3 sequence is 14 residues long. The junction had 7 bases not matched to a gene; V was cut back by 5 bases and J by 4 bases. CDR3 bases: TGCAGCGTTTTTACAGGGGCGGGTAATGAAAAACTGTTTTTT. Amino acids: CSVFTGAGNEKLFF.

This clone is medium-sized. The chain uses TRBV11-3 and TRBJ2-3; 12 nucleotides line up with TRBD1. The CDR3 is 15 amino acids. Trimming took 3 bases from V and 2 from J; bases not matched to a gene: 0. Germline CDR1 SGHNT, CDR2 YENEEA. The CDR3 loop is CASSLGQGATDTQYF. In DNA, the CDR3 is TGTGCCAGCAGCTTGGGACAGGGGGCCACAGATACGCAGTATTTT.

This clone showed up just a few times. The rearrangement joins TRBV11-3 to TRBJ2-2, with TRBD2 matching 9 bases. Germline V gene data show CDR1 as SGHNT and CDR2 as YENEEA. J was trimmed by 6 bases and V by 3 bases; bases with no gene match: 14. The CDR3 runs to 18 residues. The CDR3 protein is CASSLNSPGLATAGELFF. DNA of the CDR3: TGTGCCAGCAGCTTGAACTCACCGGGACTAGCTACTGCCGGGGAGCTGTTTTTT. The entire variable domain, with the rest obtained from reference TRBV11-3 and TRBJ2-2, is as follows: EAGVVQSPRYKIIEKKQPVAFWCNPISGHNTLYWYLQNLGQGPELLIRYENEEAVDDSQLPKDRFSAERLKGVDSTLKIQPAELGDSAVYLCASSLNSPGLATAGELFFGEGSRLTVL.

In this sample, this clone turned up a few times. V gene TRBV4-1 combines with J gene TRBJ1-6; D perhaps matches TRBD1 (5 bases). The V gene's germline CDR1 is MGHRA and CDR2 YSYEKL. Trimming pared 1 base from V and 9 bases from J, leaving 10 bases between. CDR3 length: 14 amino acids. CDR3 amino acids: CASSQGRVFSPLHF. The CDR3 DNA is TGCGCCAGCAGCCAAGGCAGGGTATTTTCACCCCTCCACTTT.

By share, this clone counts as medium-sized. This chain joins TRBV12-2 and TRBJ1-5; the table calls TRBD1, which could not be checked here. TRBV12-2 is a pseudogene. The CDR3 has 15 residues. CDR3: CATLPAGTGVQPQHF. In DNA, the CDR3 is TGTGCCACCCTTCCAGCGGGGACAGGGGTTCAGCCCCAGCATTTT.

This clone is deemed medium-sized (0.01 to 0.1%). The chain's CDR3 is CASRLGRTEYNSPLHF. The CDR3 DNA is TGTGCCAGCAGATTAGGGCGGACAGAATATAATTCACCCCTCCACTTT. This rearrangement joins TRBV6-8 to TRBJ1-6; tentatively, D is TRBD1 (6 bases). In germline, CDR1 is MNHGY, CDR2 SAAAGT. CDR3 length: 16 amino acids. V was clipped by 6 bases and J by 4 bases, with 16 bases between them.